Listed here are 28 T cell receptor beta chains from one sample, sequenced in a study of regulatory T cells in long-lasting Graves disease (dated by TCRdb to the early 2020s). Libraries were constructed by multiplex PCR. Sequencing instrument: Illumina HiSeq 4000. TCR beta libraries were built with iRepertoire HTBI primers and Arm-PCR amplification of CDR3 regions. The public reads were reprocessed in TCRdb via fastp at Q25 and MiXCR, keeping in-frame beta chains. Entries that share a CDR3 protein sequence are merged under the most common genes and DNA. Counted in this sample were approximately 360,000 distinct CDR3 sequences; 12% of them appeared once. Approximately 17% of the sample is held by the ten biggest clonotypes. This specimen's time point label, per the study, means: newly diagnosed GD, antithyroid drugs for less than 3 months. For both TCR sequencing and RNA sequencing, RNA was extracted from PBMCs in TRIzol.

This sample was also put to use in a study of T cells in Graves' hyperthyroidism and ophthalmopathy.

The material was peripheral blood mononuclear cells (PBMCs), obtained at new diagnosis, from a patient treated with antithyroid drugs. The receptors originated from a woman between 18 and 29 years old with Graves disease. Donor details come from another sample of the same person, matched by shared clones.

Only a few counts were recorded for this clonotype. The chain recombines TRBV20-1 with TRBJ2-1; 14 bases match TRBD2. Trimming cost V 3 bases and J 9 bases; bases outside gene matches: 13. The CDR3 runs 17 residues. Germline lookup yields CDR1 DFQATT and CDR2 SNEGSKA (reference sequence). CDR3 in amino acids: CSASYRLAGGSYGEQFF. The CDR3 nucleotides read TGCAGTGCTAGTTATCGACTAGCGGGAGGGTCCTATGGTGAGCAGTTCTTC.

This clonotype was recorded many times. The chain joins TRBV7-9 to TRBJ1-1; the match to TRBD1 covers 7 bases. The germline CDR1 and CDR2 sequences are SEHNR and FQNEAQ (reference sequence). V shed 4 bases, J shed 1 base, and the junction held 12 bases outside the gene matches. The CDR3 consists of 17 residues. The CDR3 protein is CASSWRLSGQPNTEAFF. CDR3 DNA: TGTGCCAGCAGCTGGAGACTTTCGGGACAGCCGAACACTGAAGCTTTCTTT.

This clonotype turned up a few times. The rearrangement uses TRBV19 and TRBJ1-2, with a weak D call TRBD1 (6 bases). This CDR3 contains 12 residues. The ends were cut back, 7 bases at V and 7 bases at J, with 13 bases in the middle. CDR1 LNHDA and CDR2 SQIVND come from the germline V gene (reference sequence). The CDR3 sequence: CASTSGAGGYTF. The CDR3 DNA reads as TGTGCCAGTACCTCAGGGGCTGGTGGCTACACCTTC.

This clonotype was found many times. This sequence joins TRBV28 and TRBJ2-2; D gene unclear. In germline, CDR1 is MDHEN, CDR2 SYDVKM. This CDR3 contains 14 residues. Trimming cost V 2 bases and J 2 bases, with 6 bases left between them. CDR3 DNA: TGTGCCAGCAGTTTACAACTCAACACCGGGGAGCTGTTTTTT. It specifies CASSLQLNTGELFF.

Comments on this clonotype: With a much larger clone just one base away, this may be a read error. The CDR3 loop is CASSPDYDSYEQYF. In DNA, the CDR3 is TGTGCCAGCTCACCGGACTATGACTCCTACGAGCAGTACTTC. The chain is built from TRBV18 and TRBJ2-7; perhaps TRBD2 as D (6 bases). The germline CDR1 and CDR2 sequences are KGHSH and LQKENI. The CDR3 covers 14 residues. The germline V and J ends were trimmed by 3 bases and 0 bases, with 9 bases remaining between them.

This clonotype came up many times. The chain carries TRBV12-3 or TRBV12-4 and TRBJ2-7, with TRBD1 matching over 8 bases. CDR3 length equals 13 residues. Trimming removed 6 bases from V and 5 bases from J; junction bases left unmatched: 6. The CDR3: CASRPTGAHEQYF. The CDR3 region has the DNA TGTGCCAGCAGACCGACAGGGGCCCACGAGCAGTACTTC.

The J gene is TRBJ2-1, the V gene TRBV2; tentatively, D is TRBD2 (6 bases). The germline V gene encodes CDR1 SNHLY and CDR2 FYNNEI. Trimming stripped 7 bases from V and 9 bases from J, with 19 bases between. CDR3 size: 14 residues. The CDR3 protein is CASTEAGYLSEQFF. The DNA for the CDR3 is TGTGCCAGCACAGAGGCGGGATACTTAAGTGAGCAGTTCTTC.

The gene calls are TRBV4-2 and TRBJ2-1, with 13 bases lining up with TRBD2. The CDR3 is 17 amino acids. Per germline, CDR1 LGHNA and CDR2 YNFKEQ. Trimming cost V 0 bases and J 7 bases; bases outside gene matches: 6. The CDR3 nucleotides read TGTGCCAGCAGCCAAGATAGGGGGACTAGCGGGGTGAATGAGCAGTTCTTC. It yields the protein CASSQDRGTSGVNEQFF.

This clonotype was counted many times. The rearrangement uses TRBV20-1 and TRBJ2-1; D is perhaps TRBD2 (6 bases). Trimming pared 6 bases from V and 8 bases from J, leaving 11 bases between. The CDR3 runs 11 residues. Germline lookup yields CDR1 DFQATT and CDR2 SNEGSKA (reference sequence). CDR3 protein: CSAHGGDEQFF. CDR3 nucleotides: TGCAGTGCGCATGGAGGGGATGAGCAGTTCTTC.

This clonotype was observed a single time. A much larger clone differs from this one at a single base, so this may be a read error. The chain combines TRBV6-2 or TRBV6-3 with TRBJ2-7; a weak D match, TRBD2 (5 bases). There are 15 residues in the CDR3. CDR1 and CDR2 (germline): MNHEY, SVGEGT. CDR3 sequence reads: CASSRQRPFSYEQHF. Written as DNA, the CDR3 is TGTGCCAGCAGTCGCCAGCGGCCCTTCTCCTACGAGCAGCACTTC.

This clonotype was recorded many times. This chain joins TRBV9 and TRBJ2-1, with D possibly matching TRBD1 (6 bases). V lost 3 bases and J lost 10, with 17 bases in between. This CDR3 region has 14 residues. Looked up from germline, CDR1 is SGDLS and CDR2 is YYNGEE. DNA of the CDR3: TGTGCCAGCAGCGCCAGGGGCAGCTCTGGGGAGCAGTTCTTC. Translation: CASSARGSSGEQFF.

Ten or more counts support this clonotype. The chain uses TRBV12-3 or TRBV12-4 and TRBJ2-5; the match to TRBD2 covers 7 bases. The CDR3 is 14 residues long. Trimming took 4 bases from V and 5 from J; bases not matched to a gene: 7. Written as DNA, the CDR3 is TGTGCCAGCAGTTCAGGCGGGGGACGGGAGACCCAGTACTTC. Translation gives CASSSGGGRETQYF.

This clonotype was observed a few times. The chain joins TRBV27 to TRBJ1-1; 7 bases line up with TRBD1. Germline V gene lookup returns CDR1 MNHEY and CDR2 SMNVEV (reference sequence). Germline trimming cut 2 bases from V and 5 bases from J; bases unmatched to any gene: 5. The length of the CDR3 is 14 residues. CDR3 amino acids: CASSLIPGGTEAFF. DNA of the CDR3: TGTGCCAGCAGTTTAATCCCAGGGGGTACTGAAGCTTTCTTT.

This clonotype has only a few counts. The V and J genes are TRBV18 and TRBJ2-7, with 14 bases fitting TRBD2. Germline assignment: CDR1 KGHSH and CDR2 LQKENI. The CDR3 consists of 17 residues. V was pared by 3 bases and J by 6 bases, with 10 bases of the junction left unmatched. The CDR3 bases are TGTGCCAGCTCACCCGTATTGACTAGCGGGAGGGCCCTCGAGCAGTACTTC. Residues: CASSPVLTSGRALEQYF. Based on the CDR3 plus reference TRBV18 and TRBJ2-7, the full variable domain is NAGVMQNPRHLVRRRGQEARLRCSPMKGHSHVYWYRQLPEEGLKFMVYLQKENIIDESGMPKERFSAEFPKEGPSILRIQQVVRGDSAAYFCASSPVLTSGRALEQYFGPGTRLTVT.

In this sample, this clonotype turned up many times. This rearrangement joins TRBV7-2 to TRBJ2-1; 7 bases are a match to TRBD2. V lost 2 bases and J lost 8; bases outside the gene matches: 15. The CDR3 contains 17 residues. Germline CDR1 is SGHTA and CDR2 is FQGNSA. CDR3 nucleotides: TGTGCCAGCAGCTTAACTCGTGTCCAGCGGGGTGAGGATGAGCAGTTCTTC. The encoded protein is CASSLTRVQRGEDEQFF.

Ten or more counts support this clonotype. V usage is TRBV18 and J usage is TRBJ1-3; D is ambiguous. The CDR3 loop spans 15 amino acids. The germline CDR1 and CDR2 sequences are KGHSH and LQKENI. The V end lost 1 base, the J end lost 3 bases, and 10 bases lay between the germline ends. The CDR3 spells CASSPRFPFGNTIYF. The CDR3 DNA reads TGTGCCAGCTCACCACGCTTCCCTTTTGGAAACACCATATATTTT.

This clonotype was detected ten times or more. The chain couples TRBV5-1 to TRBJ1-1; 12 bases are shared with TRBD1. In germline, CDR1 is SGHRS, CDR2 YFSETQ. This CDR3 region has 17 residues. V lost 0 bases to trimming and J lost 6 bases; unmatched junction nucleotides: 9. The CDR3 region is CASSLVPGTGGDAEAFF. The CDR3 coding sequence is TGCGCCAGCAGCTTGGTCCCCGGGACAGGGGGCGACGCTGAAGCTTTCTTT. Using reference TRBV5-1 and TRBJ1-1 for the parts outside the CDR3, the full variable domain is KAGVTQTPRYLIKTRGQQVTLSCSPISGHRSVSWYQQTPGQGLQFLFEYFSETQRNKGNFPGRFSGRQFSNSRSEMNVSTLELGDSALYLCASSLVPGTGGDAEAFFGQGTRLTVV.

The chain has TRBV12-3 or TRBV12-4 and TRBJ1-5; D gene unclear. The V end lost 5 bases, the J end lost 9 bases, and 11 bases lay between the germline ends. CDR3 length equals 12 residues. The CDR3 loop is CASSPPLGPQHF. The CDR3 bases are TGTGCCAGCAGTCCCCCGCTAGGGCCCCAGCATTTT.

This clonotype was seen a few times. The V gene is TRBV5-1, the J gene TRBJ2-1; D perhaps matches TRBD1 (6 bases). Germline-derived CDR1 and CDR2 are SGHRS and YFSETQ. This CDR3 has 15 residues. V was cut by 0 bases and J by 8 bases, with 15 bases left in between. The DNA of the CDR3 is TGCGCCAGCAGCTTGGGAGGGGGTCCTTCCGATGAGCAGTTCTTC. Translated: CASSLGGGPSDEQFF.

This clonotype was seen many times. The rearrangement links TRBV20-1 to TRBJ1-4; TRBD1 is a possible D gene (5 bases). Per germline, CDR1 DFQATT and CDR2 SNEGSKA (reference sequence). Deletions cut 3 bases from V and 11 bases from J, with 16 bases between. The CDR3 covers 13 residues. The CDR3 DNA reads as TGCAGTGCTAGGGAAGTGGTCGAGGGGAAACTGTTTTTT. It translates to CSAREVVEGKLFF.

This clonotype was seen ten or more times. The chain is built from TRBV18 and TRBJ2-7, with TRBD2 matching over 7 bases. This CDR3 has 13 residues. Looked up from germline, CDR1 is KGHSH and CDR2 is LQKENI. V was clipped by 3 bases and J by 7 bases; unmatched bases: 6. CDR3 in DNA: TGTGCCAGCTCACCGGGGGGACTACTGGAGCAGTACTTC. It translates to CASSPGGLLEQYF.

This clonotype showed up many times. V is TRBV7-9 and J is TRBJ2-3; D not resolved. CDR3 size: 16 residues. Trimming cost V 3 bases and J 2 bases, with 15 bases left between them. Germline V lookup: CDR1 SEHNR, CDR2 FQNEAQ (reference sequence). CDR3 bases: TGTGCCAGCAGCTTTAGACTCACATCGATCACAGATACGCAGTATTTT. This encodes CASSFRLTSITDTQYF.

The chain links TRBV9 to TRBJ2-3, with D tentatively TRBD1 or TRBD2 (5 bases each). V lost 2 bases and J 0 bases, leaving 13 bases between the germline ends. Germline loops: CDR1 SGDLS, CDR2 YYNGEE. The length of the CDR3 is 16 residues. CDR3 DNA sequence: TGTGCCAGCAGCGTCGGGGACCGAATTAGCACAGATACGCAGTATTTT. As protein: CASSVGDRISTDTQYF.

This clonotype has only a few counts. V and J are TRBV11-2 and TRBJ2-2; D gene ambiguous. V was pared by 1 base and J by 7 bases, with 10 bases between. CDR1 and CDR2 (germline): SGHAT, FQNNGV. The CDR3 has 14 residues. The CDR3 region has the DNA TGTGCCAGCAGCTTAGTTGTTAGAAGCGGGGAGCTGTTTTTT. Translation: CASSLVVRSGELFF. Looking up the rest from reference TRBV11-2 and TRBJ2-2 gives the full variable domain: EAGVAQSPRYKIIEKRQSVAFWCNPISGHATLYWYQQILGQGPKLLIQFQNNGVVDDSQLPKDRFSAERLKGVDSTLKIQPAKLEDSAVYLCASSLVVRSGELFFGEGSRLTVL.

This clonotype was observed a few times. This rearrangement joins TRBV4-1 to TRBJ2-5; 11 bases map to TRBD2. In germline, CDR1 is MGHRA, CDR2 YSYEKL. CDR3 length: 17 amino acids. J lost 5 bases, V lost 0 bases, and 8 bases had no gene match. The CDR3 DNA is TGCGCCAGCAGCCAAGACATTAGCGGGGGGGCCGGTGAGACCCAGTACTTC. As protein: CASSQDISGGAGETQYF.

This clonotype was picked up many times. The CDR3 sequence is CASSPGLGYEQYF. The CDR3 coding sequence is TGTGCCAGCTCACCAGGACTAGGCTACGAGCAGTACTTC. The chain recombines TRBV18 with TRBJ2-7, with TRBD2 identical over 7 bases. CDR1 and CDR2 from the germline V gene are KGHSH and LQKENI. Trimming took 2 bases from V and 3 from J; bases not matched to a gene: 1. The CDR3 runs to 13 residues. The full variable domain, rest sourced from reference TRBV18 and TRBJ2-7, is NAGVMQNPRHLVRRRGQEARLRCSPMKGHSHVYWYRQLPEEGLKFMVYLQKENIIDESGMPKERFSAEFPKEGPSILRIQQVVRGDSAAYFCASSPGLGYEQYFGPGTRLTVT.

V gene TRBV20-1 combines with J gene TRBJ2-2; no definite D call. Trimming shortened V by 0 bases and J by 0 bases, and 11 bases separated the two germline ends. This CDR3 is 16 amino acids long. From germline, CDR1 is DFQATT and CDR2 SNEGSKA (reference sequence). The CDR3 nucleotides read TGCAGTGCTAGAGATGGCAGGCTCTCGAACACCGGGGAGCTGTTTTTT. This sequence encodes CSARDGRLSNTGELFF.

This clonotype has a count of ten or more. This chain links TRBV28 with TRBJ2-1, with 7 bases aligning to TRBD1. From germline, CDR1 is MDHEN and CDR2 SYDVKM. The J segment lost 1 base and the V segment lost 5 bases, leaving 8 bases of the junction unmatched. This CDR3 contains 16 residues. This CDR3 reads CASSAPGDRSYNEQFF. DNA for the CDR3: TGTGCCAGCAGTGCCCCCGGGGACAGATCCTACAATGAGCAGTTCTTC. Variable domain in full (rest from reference TRBV28 and TRBJ2-1): DVKVTQSSRYLVKRTGEKVFLECVQDMDHENMFWYRQDPGLGLRLIYFSYDVKMKEKGDIPEGYSVSREKKERFSLILESASTNQTSMYLCASSAPGDRSYNEQFFGPGTRLTVL.